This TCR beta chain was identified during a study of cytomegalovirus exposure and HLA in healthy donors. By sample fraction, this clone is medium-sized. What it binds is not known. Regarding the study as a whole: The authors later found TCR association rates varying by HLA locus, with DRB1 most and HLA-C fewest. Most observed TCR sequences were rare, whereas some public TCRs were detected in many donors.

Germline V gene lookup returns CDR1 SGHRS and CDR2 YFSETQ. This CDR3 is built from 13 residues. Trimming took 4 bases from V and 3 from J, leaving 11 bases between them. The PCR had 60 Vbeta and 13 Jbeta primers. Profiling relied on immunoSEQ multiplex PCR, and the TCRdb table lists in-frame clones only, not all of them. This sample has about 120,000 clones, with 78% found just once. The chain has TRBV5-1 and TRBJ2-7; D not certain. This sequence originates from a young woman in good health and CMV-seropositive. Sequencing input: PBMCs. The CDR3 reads CASSGTPGYEQYF. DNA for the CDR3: TGCGCCAGCAGCGGAACGCCGGGCTACGAGCAGTACTTC.